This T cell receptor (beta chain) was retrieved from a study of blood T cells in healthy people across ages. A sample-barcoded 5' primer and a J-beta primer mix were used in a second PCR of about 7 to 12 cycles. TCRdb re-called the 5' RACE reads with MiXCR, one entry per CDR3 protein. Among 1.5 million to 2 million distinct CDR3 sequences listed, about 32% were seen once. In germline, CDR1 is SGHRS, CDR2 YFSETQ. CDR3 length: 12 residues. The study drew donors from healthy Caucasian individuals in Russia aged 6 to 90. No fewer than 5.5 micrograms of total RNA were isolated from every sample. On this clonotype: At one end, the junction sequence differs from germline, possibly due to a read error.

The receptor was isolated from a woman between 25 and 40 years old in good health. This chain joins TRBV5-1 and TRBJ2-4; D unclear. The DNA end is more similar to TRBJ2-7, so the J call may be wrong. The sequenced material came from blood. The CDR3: CVSSLTDYEQYF. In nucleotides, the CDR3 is TGCGTCAGCAGCTTGACGGACTACGAGCAGTACTTC.